This T cell receptor (beta chain) was sequenced during a study of blood T cells in healthy people across ages. Study-level points and caveats: Observed TCR beta diversity per million T cells went down as age went up. This fall followed a roughly linear course with age.

With each sample, at least 6 micrograms of total RNA were extracted. Combining a sample-barcoded 5' primer with a J-beta primer mix, a second PCR ran for roughly 6 to 12 cycles. TCRdb ran MiXCR on the 5' RACE reads and lists one entry per CDR3 protein. Among fewer than 950,000 distinct CDR3 sequences listed, 30% to 45% were seen once. The CDR3 covers 14 residues. Trimming removed 1 base from V and 1 base from J, with 4 bases in between. Looked up from germline, CDR1 is LGHNA and CDR2 is YSLEER. Comments on this clonotype: Its antigen is still unknown.

The receptor's source is a man between 18 and 29 years old in good health. The genes are TRBV4-3 and TRBJ2-2; no reliable D call. The material sequenced was blood. This CDR3 reads CASSQAWNTGELFF. The CDR3 DNA reads as TGCGCCAGCAGCCAAGCCTGGAACACCGGGGAGCTGTTTTTT.